The T cell receptor beta chain under discussion was sequenced for a study of T-cell reconstitution after alpha-beta-depleted transplantation in children. The authors prepared the TCRbeta library with unique molecular identifiers. One entry per CDR3 protein, called by TCRdb with MiXCR from the PCR reads. The sample shows around 230,000 distinct CDR3 sequences, over 15% of them seen only once. CDR3 length: 14 residues. CDR1 SGHVS and CDR2 FQNEAQ come from the germline V gene. Between the trimmed V and J ends, which lost 2 bases and 7 bases, there was a span of 11 bases. This clonotype was observed a few times. The antigen is unknown. Findings and caveats of the study: Most T-cell counts and diversity one year after the transplant came from T cells that were newly produced. The origin of alpha-beta T cells about two months after transplant was reportedly several hundred expanded graft clones. Some patients owed their high day-60 TCRbeta diversity to surviving recipient T cells and thymic progenitors.

Sequenced here: PBMCs, mostly from graft donor cells, sampled 360 days after TCRalphabeta/CD19-depleted stem cell transplant. This chain joins TRBV7-8 and TRBJ1-4; no firm D call. The sequence derives from a male patient aged 2 to 10 who had a stem cell transplant for acute lymphoblastic leukemia, so the T cells may come from the graft donor. The CDR3 nucleotides read TGTGCCAGCAGCTTAAGAGAGTCGAGTGAAAAACTGTTTTTT. Protein: CASSLRESSEKLFF.